The 31 T cell receptor beta chains listed next were all sequenced from one sample in a study of metastatic and nonmetastatic thyroid tumors. Treatment of any kind had been given to no patient before thyroid surgery. TCRdb re-called the PCR reads through MiXCR. The table has 25,000 to 30,000 clones, roughly 15% seen once; the top ten hold 5.5% to 7.5%. What was sequenced was blood. Receptors were obtained from a male donor with papillary thyroid cancer or a benign thyroid nodule (not recorded which). Some clones in this sample may be carry-over from other donors' samples.

The sample holds many counts of this clone. The chain recombines TRBV5-1 with TRBJ2-7; 9 positions agree with TRBD1. Germline V gives CDR1 SGHRS, CDR2 YFSETQ. The CDR3 contains 14 residues. V was clipped by 4 bases and J by 1 base; unmatched bases: 3. DNA for the CDR3: TGCGCCAGCAGCAGGGGGACAGGGTCCTACGAGCAGTACTTC. Translating it yields CASSRGTGSYEQYF.

This clone was observed many times. V gene TRBV6-1 combines with J gene TRBJ2-2; 11 positions match TRBD1. Germline values: CDR1 MNHNS, CDR2 SASEGT. After removal of 11 bases from V and 7 bases from J, the junction contained 15 bases not matched to a gene. This CDR3 is 16 amino acids long. The CDR3 loop is CAGKRTGGFENGELFF. CDR3 in DNA: TGTGCCGGAAAAAGGACAGGGGGCTTCGAAAACGGGGAGCTGTTTTTT.

This clone was found many times. This chain joins TRBV3-1 and TRBJ2-4; D perhaps matches TRBD2 (6 bases). The V end was cut by 0 bases, the J end by 1 base, with 13 bases between. Germline V lookup: CDR1 LGHDT, CDR2 YNNKEL (reference sequence). The CDR3 is 17 amino acids. CDR3 region: CASSQEDPGGAKNIQYF. CDR3 sequence (DNA): TGTGCCAGCAGCCAAGAGGACCCAGGAGGGGCCAAAAACATTCAGTACTTC.

A few counts support this clone. Since no conserved phenylalanine or tryptophan closes the CDR3, a read error is the likely cause. This chain joins TRBV25-1 and TRBJ2-6; D unresolved. CDR1 is MGHDK, CDR2 SYGVNS, per germline. Between the trimmed V and J ends, which lost 5 bases and 4 bases, there was a span of 15 bases. The CDR3 loop spans 16 amino acids. The CDR3 is CASSTPGSSGANVLTS. CDR3 nucleotides: TGTGCCAGCAGTACCCCGGGCTCCTCCGGGGCCAACGTCCTGACTTCC.

There are many counts of this clone. The chain carries TRBV11-2 and TRBJ2-1; D gene unclear. V lost 7 bases, J lost 5 bases, and 12 bases lay in between. This CDR3 region has 13 residues. Germline assignment: CDR1 SGHAT and CDR2 FQNNGV. The CDR3 DNA reads TGTGCCAGCACCAAACCCGTCCACAATGAGCAGTTCTTC. Residues: CASTKPVHNEQFF.

In its sample, this clone was seen a few times. The chain carries TRBV28 and TRBJ1-2; possibly TRBD1 for D (5 bases). Trimming left V 1 base short and J 11 bases short, with 20 bases between. The CDR3 is 15 amino acids. CDR1 and CDR2 (germline): MDHEN, SYDVKM. CDR3 sequence reads: CASSLSGTLGYEYTF. The CDR3 nucleotides are TGTGCCAGCAGTTTATCTGGGACCCTGGGGTATGAATACACCTTC.

This clone turned up a few times. The chain is built from TRBV9 and TRBJ2-4, with TRBD2 matching over 7 bases. The J call may not be correct, given that the DNA end is closer to TRBJ2-1. The germline gives CDR1 SGDLS, CDR2 YYNGEE. The CDR3 is made up of 17 amino acids. This CDR3 is CASSSPRWGGMRNEQFF. In nucleotides, the CDR3 is TGTGCCAGCAGCTCCCCCCGGTGGGGGGGGATGCGGAATGAGCAGTTCTTC.

CDR3 sequence reads: CASSLRRVYEQYF. Here the CDR3 DNA reads TGTGCCAGCAGTTTACGCAGGGTGTACGAGCAGTACTTC. This chain joins TRBV7-9 and TRBJ2-7; TRBD1 might be the D (5 bases). The germline V and J ends were trimmed by 6 bases and 4 bases, with 13 bases remaining between them. CDR3 length equals 13 residues. Per the germline V gene, CDR1 is SEHNR and CDR2 is FQNEAQ (reference sequence).

This clone was seen many times. The V gene is TRBV7-9, the J gene TRBJ2-7; no firm D call. The ends were cut back, 5 bases at V and 6 bases at J, with 20 bases in the middle. Germline V lookup: CDR1 SEHNR, CDR2 FQNEAQ (reference sequence). CDR3 length: 15 amino acids. The CDR3: CASSPPPPETPEQYF. The CDR3 nucleotides read TGTGCCAGCAGCCCCCCCCCACCGGAGACCCCCGAGCAGTACTTC.

This chain links TRBV14 with TRBJ2-7, with 7 bases identical to TRBD1. This CDR3 is built from 13 residues. Germline V gene lookup returns CDR1 SGHDN and CDR2 FVKESK. The ends lost 5 bases at V and 6 bases at J; junction bases unmatched: 7. The CDR3, as DNA: TGTGCCAGCAGCGGACAGGATGTTTGCGAGCAGTACTTC. Translation gives CASSGQDVCEQYF.

In this sample, this clone turned up many times. The chain recombines TRBV2 with TRBJ1-2, with a tentative D call TRBD1 (5 bases). This CDR3 is built from 16 residues. Trimming removed 2 bases at V and 4 bases at J, with 17 bases between. Germline CDR1 and CDR2: SNHLY and FYNNEI. The CDR3: CASSELGTPRGYGYTF. The DNA of the CDR3 is TGTGCCAGCAGTGAATTAGGGACCCCGCGCGGCTATGGCTACACCTTC.

In its sample, this clone is medium-sized. The J gene is TRBJ2-7, the V gene TRBV6-1, with 8 bases matching TRBD1. In germline, CDR1 is MNHNS, CDR2 SASEGT. The CDR3 spans 15 residues. Unmatched junction bases numbered 11, after V lost 7 bases and J lost 3 bases. This chain's CDR3 is CASNPRTGTNYEQYF. CDR3 in DNA: TGTGCCAGCAACCCCCGGACAGGGACAAACTACGAGCAGTACTTC.

This clone was detected many times. The chain employs TRBV28 and TRBJ1-5; 7 bases line up with TRBD1. Germline values: CDR1 MDHEN, CDR2 SYDVKM. This CDR3 has 15 residues. V gave up 2 bases and J gave up 3 bases; unmatched junction bases: 4. The CDR3 nucleotides are TGTGCCAGCAGTTTAGCGGACAGGCTCAATCAGCCCCAGCATTTT. Encoded protein: CASSLADRLNQPQHF.

This clone was counted at least ten times. In DNA, the CDR3 is TGTGCCAGCAGCCAGGGAACGGCCTACACCTTC. As protein: CASSQGTAYTF. V is TRBV6-1 and J is TRBJ1-2, with D perhaps TRBD1 (5 bases). V gave up 6 bases and J gave up 10 bases, with 12 bases separating them. The CDR3 runs 11 residues. In germline, CDR1 is MNHNS, CDR2 SASEGT.

The chain links TRBV6-1 to TRBJ1-2; D is unclear. Trimming pared 5 bases from V and 8 bases from J, leaving 15 bases between. Germline V CDR1 and CDR2: MNHNS, SASEGT. The CDR3 is made up of 13 amino acids. The CDR3, as DNA: TGTGCCAGCAGTAAGATCCCATTCGGGGGCTACACCTTC. Its translation is CASSKIPFGGYTF.

This clone has only a few counts. V is TRBV6-2 or TRBV6-3 and J is TRBJ2-7; possible D gene TRBD1, 6 bases. This CDR3 region has 16 residues. Germline V gene sequence: CDR1 MNHEY, CDR2 SVGEGT. V was clipped by 5 bases and J by 6 bases, with 23 bases between them. CDR3 loop: CASSTALRWTDPEQYF. The CDR3 region has the DNA TGTGCCAGCAGTACCGCATTACGGTGGACAGACCCCGAGCAGTACTTC.

The table lists this clone with many counts. The CDR3 sequence is CSAQTGRQETQYF. DNA of the CDR3: TGCAGTGCTCAGACAGGAAGGCAAGAGACCCAGTACTTC. V gene TRBV20-1 combines with J gene TRBJ2-5; maybe TRBD1 (6 bases). The germline CDR1 and CDR2 sequences are DFQATT and SNEGSKA (reference sequence). The germline V and J ends were trimmed by 5 bases and 2 bases, with 12 bases remaining between them. The CDR3 runs 13 residues.

This clone was detected many times. V usage is TRBV20-1 and J usage is TRBJ2-7; 8 bases line up with TRBD1. There are 14 residues in the CDR3. The V segment lost 6 bases and the J segment 3 bases; nucleotides outside the gene matches: 10. The germline V gene encodes CDR1 DFQATT and CDR2 SNEGSKA (reference sequence). The CDR3 protein is CSALPGQVLYEQYF. DNA of the CDR3: TGCAGTGCATTACCGGGACAGGTACTCTACGAGCAGTACTTC.

The sample holds many counts of this clone. The chain joins TRBV6-5 to TRBJ2-1, with 7 nucleotides matching TRBD2. After removal of 0 bases from V and 5 bases from J, the junction contained 7 bases not matched to a gene. CDR1 is MNHEY, CDR2 SVGAGI, per germline. This CDR3 region has 16 residues. The DNA for the CDR3 is TGTGCCAGCAGTTACTCTGCGGGAGTAGGGAACAATGAGCAGTTCTTC. This sequence encodes CASSYSAGVGNNEQFF.

This clone was seen many times. In DNA form, the CDR3 reads TGCAGTGCTAGCCATGGAGTAAGGGGCAATGAGCAGTTCTTC. This codes for CSASHGVRGNEQFF. The V and J genes are TRBV20-1 and TRBJ2-1, with a tentative D call TRBD1 (5 bases). The CDR3 has 14 amino acids. CDR1 and CDR2 from the germline V gene are DFQATT and SNEGSKA (reference sequence). Trimming shortened V by 3 bases and J by 6 bases, and 15 bases separated the two germline ends.

The rearrangement joins TRBV20-1 to TRBJ2-5; 9 bases align to TRBD2. J gave up 4 bases and V 0 bases, and 9 bases lay outside the gene matches. This CDR3 region has 16 residues. Germline V gene sequence: CDR1 DFQATT, CDR2 SNEGSKA (reference sequence). CDR3 coding DNA: TGCAGTGCTAGAGATATCACCGGGACTAGCCTAGAGACCCAGTACTTC. Its translation is CSARDITGTSLETQYF.

Many counts were recorded for this clone. The chain is built from TRBV4-2 and TRBJ1-1; weak D call: TRBD1 (5 bases). In germline, CDR1 is LGHNA, CDR2 YNFKEQ. There are 13 residues in the CDR3. Trimming took 4 bases from V and 1 from J, leaving 7 bases between them. Here the CDR3 DNA reads TGTGCCAGCAGCCTTGGGGGGAACACTGAAGCTTTCTTT. Translation: CASSLGGNTEAFF.

This clone occurred a few times. Just one base apart from a much larger clone, this may be a read error. The V and J genes are TRBV2 and TRBJ1-1, with TRBD1 as a possible D gene (6 bases). There are 13 residues in the CDR3. The germline V gene encodes CDR1 SNHLY and CDR2 FYNNEI. The CDR3 is CASTGGRSTESFF. For the CDR3, the DNA is TGTGCCAGCACGGGGGGGCGCAGCACTGAATCTTTCTTT.

Written as DNA, the CDR3 is TGTGCCAGCAGCTTTGCCGGGACGGCTTTGGGCTACACCTTC. The encoded protein is CASSFAGTALGYTF. The V call is TRBV5-4, the J call TRBJ1-2, with D possibly TRBD1 on 5 matching bases. Germline V gene sequence: CDR1 SGHNT, CDR2 YYREEE (reference sequence). This CDR3 is built from 14 residues. Trimming pared 2 bases from V and 8 bases from J, leaving 16 bases between. Full variable domain (outside the CDR3, taken from reference TRBV5-4 and TRBJ1-2): ETGVTQSPTHLIKTRGQQVTLRCSSQSGHNTVSWYQQALGQGPQFIFQYYREEENGRGNFPPRFSGLQFPNYSSELNVNALELDDSALYLCASSFAGTALGYTFGSGTRLTVV.

This clone was detected many times. CDR3 sequence: CASSLGGAGEFNEQFF. The CDR3 bases are TGTGCCAGCAGCTTAGGAGGTGCGGGAGAGTTCAATGAGCAGTTCTTC. The J gene is TRBJ2-1, the V gene TRBV7-6, with TRBD2 matching 7 bases. The CDR3 is 16 amino acids. Trimming cost V 1 base and J 6 bases; bases outside gene matches: 9. Germline lookup yields CDR1 SGHVS and CDR2 FNYEAQ.

This clone was observed many times. The chain employs TRBV28 and TRBJ2-3; D unclear. V was shortened by 10 bases and J by 0 bases, with 11 bases between the two germline ends. The length of the CDR3 is 13 residues. CDR1 is MDHEN, CDR2 SYDVKM, per germline. The CDR3: CAIAAASTDTQYF. CDR3 coding DNA: TGTGCCATCGCGGCGGCTAGCACAGATACGCAGTATTTT.

In its sample, this clone was seen many times. V is TRBV27 and J is TRBJ2-3; 7 positions match TRBD1. Germline CDR1 is MNHEY and CDR2 is SMNVEV (reference sequence). Trimming removed 4 bases from V and 9 bases from J; junction bases left unmatched: 16. The CDR3 has 16 residues. CDR3 protein: CASSSSLGTVPGTQYF. CDR3 DNA: TGTGCCAGCAGTTCAAGCCTCGGGACAGTTCCAGGAACGCAGTATTTT.

There are many counts of this clone. V is TRBV20-1 and J is TRBJ2-7, with 14 nucleotides matching TRBD2. The CDR3 is 20 amino acids. Germline lookup yields CDR1 DFQATT and CDR2 SNEGSKA (reference sequence). The ends lost 3 bases at V and 0 bases at J; junction bases unmatched: 16. CDR3 amino acids: CSASLGLAGDLATASYEQYF. CDR3 coding DNA: TGCAGTGCTAGCCTGGGACTAGCGGGAGATTTGGCCACCGCCTCCTACGAGCAGTACTTC.

This clone was picked up many times. The chain employs TRBV4-1 and TRBJ2-2; a weak D match, TRBD2 (5 bases). This CDR3 region has 16 residues. Trimming took 2 bases from V and 2 from J, leaving 12 bases between them. From germline, CDR1 is MGHRA and CDR2 YSYEKL. The DNA of the CDR3 is TGCGCCAGCAGCCAAAGGGCGGACTTTAACACCGGGGAGCTGTTTTTT. Amino acids: CASSQRADFNTGELFF.

This clone has only one observation. This chain links TRBV20-1 with TRBJ1-2, with D possibly TRBD1 on 5 matching bases. The germline V and J ends were trimmed by 5 bases and 8 bases, with 12 bases remaining between them. CDR3 length: 11 residues. CDR1 and CDR2 (germline): DFQATT, SNEGSKA (reference sequence). The CDR3 region has the DNA TGCAGTGCTGGGACGGTTCGGGGCTACACCTTC. Translated: CSAGTVRGYTF.

This clone was detected ten times or more. The chain combines TRBV4-1 with TRBJ2-1; D not certain. V lost 0 bases to trimming and J lost 0 bases, with 9 bases between them. Germline CDR1 MGHRA, CDR2 YSYEKL. This CDR3 contains 16 residues. DNA of the CDR3: TGCGCCAGCAGCCAAGACTCCGGCAGCTCCTACAATGAGCAGTTCTTC. Its protein product is CASSQDSGSSYNEQFF.